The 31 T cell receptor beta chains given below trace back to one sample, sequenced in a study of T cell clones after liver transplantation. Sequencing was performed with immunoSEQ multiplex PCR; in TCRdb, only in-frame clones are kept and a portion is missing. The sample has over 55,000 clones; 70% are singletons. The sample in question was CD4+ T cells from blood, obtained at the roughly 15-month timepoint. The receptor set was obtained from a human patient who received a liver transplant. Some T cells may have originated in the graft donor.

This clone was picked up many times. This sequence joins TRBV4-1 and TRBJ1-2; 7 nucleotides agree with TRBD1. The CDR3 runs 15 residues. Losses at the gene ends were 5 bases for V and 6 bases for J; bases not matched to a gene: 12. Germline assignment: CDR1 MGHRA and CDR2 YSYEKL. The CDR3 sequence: CASSAQDRAFDGYTF. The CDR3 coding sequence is TGCGCCAGCAGCGCCCAAGACAGGGCGTTCGATGGCTACACCTTC.

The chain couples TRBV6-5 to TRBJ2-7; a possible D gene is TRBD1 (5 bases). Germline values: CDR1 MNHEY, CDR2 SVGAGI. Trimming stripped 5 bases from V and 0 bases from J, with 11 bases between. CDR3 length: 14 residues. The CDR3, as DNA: TGTGCCAGCAGTAACGGACAAAACTCCTACGAGCAGTACTTC. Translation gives CASSNGQNSYEQYF.

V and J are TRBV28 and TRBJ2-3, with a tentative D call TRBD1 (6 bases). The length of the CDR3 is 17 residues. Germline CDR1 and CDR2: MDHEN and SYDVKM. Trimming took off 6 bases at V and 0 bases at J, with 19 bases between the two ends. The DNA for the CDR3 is TGTGCCAGCAGCTCCACTGGGCAGGGGACCAGCACAGATACGCAGTATTTT. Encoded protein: CASSSTGQGTSTDTQYF. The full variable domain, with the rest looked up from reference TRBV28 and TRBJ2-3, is DVKVTQSSRYLVKRTGEKVFLECVQDMDHENMFWYRQDPGLGLRLIYFSYDVKMKEKGDIPEGYSVSREKKERFSLILESASTNQTSMYLCASSSTGQGTSTDTQYFGPGTRLTVL.

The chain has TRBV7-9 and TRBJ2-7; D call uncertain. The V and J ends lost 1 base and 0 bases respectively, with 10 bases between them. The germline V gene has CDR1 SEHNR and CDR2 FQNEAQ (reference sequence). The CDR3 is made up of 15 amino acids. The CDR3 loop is CASSLEAGPSYEQYV. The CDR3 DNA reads TGTGCCAGCAGCTTAGAGGCCGGTCCCTCCTACGAGCAGTACGTC.

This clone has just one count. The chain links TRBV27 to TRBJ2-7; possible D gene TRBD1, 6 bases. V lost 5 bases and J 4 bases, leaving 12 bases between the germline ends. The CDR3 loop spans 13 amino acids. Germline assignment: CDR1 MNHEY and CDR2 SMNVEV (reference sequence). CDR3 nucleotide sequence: TGTGCCAGCAGTCGCCCCGGACAGTACGAGCAGTACTTC. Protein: CASSRPGQYEQYF.

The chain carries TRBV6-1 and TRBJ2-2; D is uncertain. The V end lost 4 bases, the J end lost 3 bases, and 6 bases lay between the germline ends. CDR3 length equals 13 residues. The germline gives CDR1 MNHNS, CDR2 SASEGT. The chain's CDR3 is CASSVGDTGELFF. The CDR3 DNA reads TGTGCCAGCAGTGTTGGGGACACCGGGGAGCTGTTTTTT.

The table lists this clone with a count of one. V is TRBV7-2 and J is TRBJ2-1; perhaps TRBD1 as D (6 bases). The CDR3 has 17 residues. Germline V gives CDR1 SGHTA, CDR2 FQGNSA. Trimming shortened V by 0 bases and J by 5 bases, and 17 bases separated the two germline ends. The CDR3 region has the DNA TGTGCCAGCAGCTTAGCGGGGGCAGTAAGCCCAAACAATGAGCAGTTCTTC. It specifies CASSLAGAVSPNNEQFF. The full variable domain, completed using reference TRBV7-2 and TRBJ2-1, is GAGVSQSPSNKVTEKGKDVELRCDPISGHTALYWYRQSLGQGLEFLIYFQGNSAPDKSGLPSDRFSAERTGGSVSTLTIQRTQQEDSAVYLCASSLAGAVSPNNEQFFGPGTRLTVL.

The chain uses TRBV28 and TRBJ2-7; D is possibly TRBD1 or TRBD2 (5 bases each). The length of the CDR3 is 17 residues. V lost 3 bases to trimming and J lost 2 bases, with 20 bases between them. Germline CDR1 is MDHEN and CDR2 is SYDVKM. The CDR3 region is CASSFPGDGTTTYEQYV. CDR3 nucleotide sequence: TGTGCCAGCAGTTTTCCGGGCGACGGGACGACCACCTACGAGCAGTACGTC.

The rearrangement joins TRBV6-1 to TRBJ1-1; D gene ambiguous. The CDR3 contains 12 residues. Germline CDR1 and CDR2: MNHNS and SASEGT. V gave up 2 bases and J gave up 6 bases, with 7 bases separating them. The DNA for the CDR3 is TGTGCCAGCAGTGAATGGGGATCTGAAGCTTTCTTT. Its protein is CASSEWGSEAFF.

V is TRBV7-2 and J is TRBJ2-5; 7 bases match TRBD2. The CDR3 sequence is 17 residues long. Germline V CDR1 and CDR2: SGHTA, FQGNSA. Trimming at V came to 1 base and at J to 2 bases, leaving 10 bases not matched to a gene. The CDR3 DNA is TGTGCCAGCAGCTTAGGCCGGCTAGCGGTACTGCAAGAGACCCAGTACTTC. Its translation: CASSLGRLAVLQETQYF.

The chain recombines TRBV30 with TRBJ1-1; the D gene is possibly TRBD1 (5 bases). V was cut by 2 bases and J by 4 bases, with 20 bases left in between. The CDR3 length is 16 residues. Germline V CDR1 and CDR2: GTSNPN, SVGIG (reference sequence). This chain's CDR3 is CAWSPGPTGFLTEAFF. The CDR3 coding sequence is TGTGCCTGGAGTCCTGGTCCAACAGGCTTTCTCACTGAAGCTTTCTTT.

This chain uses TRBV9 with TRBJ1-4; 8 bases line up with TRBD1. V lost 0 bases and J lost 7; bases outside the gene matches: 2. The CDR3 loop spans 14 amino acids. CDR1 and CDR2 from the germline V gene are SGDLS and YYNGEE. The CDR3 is CASSVGTGTEKLFF. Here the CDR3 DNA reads TGTGCCAGCAGCGTAGGGACAGGGACTGAAAAACTGTTTTTT.

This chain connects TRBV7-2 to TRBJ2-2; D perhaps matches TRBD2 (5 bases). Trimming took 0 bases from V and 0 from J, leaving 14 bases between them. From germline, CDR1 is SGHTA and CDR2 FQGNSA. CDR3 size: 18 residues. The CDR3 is CASSLAPFTGSNTGELFF. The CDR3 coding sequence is TGTGCCAGCAGCTTAGCCCCCTTTACGGGGTCGAACACCGGGGAGCTGTTTTTT.

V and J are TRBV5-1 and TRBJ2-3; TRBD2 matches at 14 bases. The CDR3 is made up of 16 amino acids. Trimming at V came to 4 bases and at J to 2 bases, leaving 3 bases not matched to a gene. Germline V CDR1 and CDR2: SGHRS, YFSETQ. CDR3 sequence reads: CASSAGLAGATDTQYF. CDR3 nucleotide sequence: TGCGCCAGCAGCGCGGGACTAGCGGGGGCCACAGATACGCAGTATTTT.

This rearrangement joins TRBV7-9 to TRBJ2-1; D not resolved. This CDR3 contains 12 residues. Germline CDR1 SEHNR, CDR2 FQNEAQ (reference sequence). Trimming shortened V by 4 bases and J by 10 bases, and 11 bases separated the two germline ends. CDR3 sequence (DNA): TGTGCCAGCAGCTCCCGGAATGCGGAGCAGTTCTTC. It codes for CASSSRNAEQFF.

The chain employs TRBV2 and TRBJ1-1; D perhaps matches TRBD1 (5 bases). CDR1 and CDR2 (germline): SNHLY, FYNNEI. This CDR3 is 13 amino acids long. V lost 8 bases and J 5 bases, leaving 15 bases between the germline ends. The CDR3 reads CASGRGVGTEAFF. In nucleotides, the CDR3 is TGTGCCAGCGGTCGGGGGGTGGGAACTGAAGCTTTCTTT.

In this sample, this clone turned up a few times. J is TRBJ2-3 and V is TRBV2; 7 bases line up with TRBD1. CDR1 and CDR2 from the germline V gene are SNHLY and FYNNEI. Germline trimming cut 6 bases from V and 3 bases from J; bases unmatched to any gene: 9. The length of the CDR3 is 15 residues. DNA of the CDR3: TGTGCCAGCAGGGACTCGACAGGGTCAACAGATACGCAGTATTTT. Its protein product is CASRDSTGSTDTQYF. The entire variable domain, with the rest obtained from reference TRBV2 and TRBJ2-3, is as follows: EPEVTQTPSHQVTQMGQEVILRCVPISNHLYFYWYRQILGQKVEFLVSFYNNEISEKSEIFDDQFSVERPDGSNFTLKIRSTKLEDSAMYFCASRDSTGSTDTQYFGPGTRLTVL.

CDR3: CASTAAVTTAVYGYTF. The DNA of the CDR3 is TGTGCCAGTACGGCAGCGGTGACAACGGCGGTCTATGGCTACACCTTC. The chain combines TRBV19 with TRBJ1-2; D is undetermined. CDR1 and CDR2 from the germline V gene are LNHDA and SQIVND (reference sequence). The CDR3 runs 16 residues. Trimming took 7 bases from V and 4 from J, leaving 22 bases between them.

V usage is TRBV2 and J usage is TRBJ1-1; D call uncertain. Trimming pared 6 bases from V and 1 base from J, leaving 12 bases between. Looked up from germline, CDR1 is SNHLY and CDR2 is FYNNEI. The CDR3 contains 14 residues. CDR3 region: CASSVNLGNTEAFF. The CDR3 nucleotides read TGTGCCAGCAGCGTCAACCTGGGGAACACTGAAGCTTTCTTT.

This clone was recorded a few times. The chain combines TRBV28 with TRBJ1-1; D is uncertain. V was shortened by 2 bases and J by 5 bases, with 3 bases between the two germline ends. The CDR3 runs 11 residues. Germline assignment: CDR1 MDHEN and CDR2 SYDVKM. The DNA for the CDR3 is TGTGCCAGCAGTTTAGGTACTGAAGCTTTCTTT. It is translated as CASSLGTEAFF. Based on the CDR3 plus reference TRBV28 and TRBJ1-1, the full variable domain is DVKVTQSSRYLVKRTGEKVFLECVQDMDHENMFWYRQDPGLGLRLIYFSYDVKMKEKGDIPEGYSVSREKKERFSLILESASTNQTSMYLCASSLGTEAFFGQGTRLTVV.

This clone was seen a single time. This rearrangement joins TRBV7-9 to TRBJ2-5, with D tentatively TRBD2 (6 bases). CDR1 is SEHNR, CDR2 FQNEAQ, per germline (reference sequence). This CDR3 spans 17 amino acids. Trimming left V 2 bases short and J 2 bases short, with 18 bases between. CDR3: CASSLTAGLQEQETQYF. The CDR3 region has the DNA TGTGCCAGCAGCTTAACGGCGGGACTGCAGGAACAAGAGACCCAGTACTTC.

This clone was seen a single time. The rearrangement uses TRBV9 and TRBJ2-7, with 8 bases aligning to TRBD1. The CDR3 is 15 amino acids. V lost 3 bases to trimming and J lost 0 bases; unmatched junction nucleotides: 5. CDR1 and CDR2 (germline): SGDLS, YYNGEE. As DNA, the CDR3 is TGTGCCAGCAGCGAACAGGGGGAAAGCTCCTACGAGCAGTACTTC. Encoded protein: CASSEQGESSYEQYF.

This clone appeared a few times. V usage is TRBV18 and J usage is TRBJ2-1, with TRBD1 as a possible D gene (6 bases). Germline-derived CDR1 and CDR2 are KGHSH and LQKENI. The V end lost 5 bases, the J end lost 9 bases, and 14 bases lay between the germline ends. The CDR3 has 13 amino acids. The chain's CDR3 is CASSFQQGGEQFF. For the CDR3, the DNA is TGTGCCAGCTCATTTCAACAGGGTGGTGAGCAGTTCTTC.

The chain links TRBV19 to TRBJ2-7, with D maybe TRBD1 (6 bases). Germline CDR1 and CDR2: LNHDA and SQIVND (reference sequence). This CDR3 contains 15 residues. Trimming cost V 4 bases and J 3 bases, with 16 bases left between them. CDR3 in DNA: TGTGCCAGTAGTACTCAGCAGGGGAGTGACTACGAGCAGTACTTC. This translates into CASSTQQGSDYEQYF.

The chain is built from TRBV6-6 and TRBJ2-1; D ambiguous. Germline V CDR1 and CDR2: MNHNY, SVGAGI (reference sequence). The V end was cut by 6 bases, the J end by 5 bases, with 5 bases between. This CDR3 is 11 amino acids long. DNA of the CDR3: TGTGCCAGCAGGTGGGACAATGAGCAGTTCTTC. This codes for CASRWDNEQFF.

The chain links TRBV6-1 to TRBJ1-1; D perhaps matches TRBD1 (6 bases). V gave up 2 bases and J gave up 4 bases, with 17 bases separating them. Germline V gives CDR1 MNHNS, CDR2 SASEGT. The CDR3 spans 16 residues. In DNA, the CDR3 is TGTGCCAGCAGTGAAAGAAAGGGGGTAGGAGTCACTGAAGCTTTCTTT. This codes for CASSERKGVGVTEAFF.

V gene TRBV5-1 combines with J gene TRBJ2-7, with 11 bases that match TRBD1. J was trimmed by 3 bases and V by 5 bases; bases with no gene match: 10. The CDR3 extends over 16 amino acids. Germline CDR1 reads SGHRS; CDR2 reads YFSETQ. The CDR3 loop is CASSQQSGTGGYEQYF. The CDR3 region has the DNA TGCGCCAGCAGTCAACAATCCGGGACAGGGGGCTACGAGCAGTACTTC.

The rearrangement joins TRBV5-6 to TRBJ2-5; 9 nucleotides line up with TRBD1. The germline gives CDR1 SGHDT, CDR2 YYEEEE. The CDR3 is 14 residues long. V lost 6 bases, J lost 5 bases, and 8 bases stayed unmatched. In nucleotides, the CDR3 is TGTGCCAGCACTTACAGGGGGCCCGGGGAGACCCAGTACTTC. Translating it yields CASTYRGPGETQYF.

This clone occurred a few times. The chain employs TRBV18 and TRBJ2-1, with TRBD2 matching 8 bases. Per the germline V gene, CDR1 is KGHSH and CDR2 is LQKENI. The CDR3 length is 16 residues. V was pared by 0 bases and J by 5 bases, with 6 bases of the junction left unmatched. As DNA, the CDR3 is TGTGCCAGCTCACCACCTCAAGCGGGAGACCACAATGAGCAGTTCTTC. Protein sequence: CASSPPQAGDHNEQFF.

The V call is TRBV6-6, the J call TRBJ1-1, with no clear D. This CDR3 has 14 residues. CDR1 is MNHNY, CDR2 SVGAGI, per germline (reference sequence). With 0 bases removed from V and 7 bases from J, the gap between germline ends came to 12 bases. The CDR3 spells CASSYSTEWVEAFF. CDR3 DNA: TGTGCCAGCAGTTACTCGACGGAGTGGGTTGAAGCTTTCTTT.

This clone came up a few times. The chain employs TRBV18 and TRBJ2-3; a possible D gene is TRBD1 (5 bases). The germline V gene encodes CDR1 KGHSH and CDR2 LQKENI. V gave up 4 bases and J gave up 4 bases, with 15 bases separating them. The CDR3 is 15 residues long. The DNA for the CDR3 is TGTGCCAGCTCACACGACAGACTGGCAGCAGATACGCAGTATTTT. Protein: CASSHDRLAADTQYF.